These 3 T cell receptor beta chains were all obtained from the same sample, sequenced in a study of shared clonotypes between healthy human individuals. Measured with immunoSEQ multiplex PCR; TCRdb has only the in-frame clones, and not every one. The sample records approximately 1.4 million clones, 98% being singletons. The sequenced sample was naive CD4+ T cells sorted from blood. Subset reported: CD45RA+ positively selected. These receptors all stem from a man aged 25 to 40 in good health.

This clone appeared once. This chain's CDR3 is CASSFLPGQSPTGNGYTF. CDR3 bases: TGCGCCAGCAGCTTTTTGCCGGGACAGAGCCCTACCGGGAATGGCTACACCTTC. This rearrangement joins TRBV5-1 to TRBJ1-2, with 7 positions matching TRBD1. CDR3 length equals 18 residues. The germline CDR1 and CDR2 sequences are SGHRS and YFSETQ. V trimming: 2 bases; J trimming: 6 bases; junction bases outside the gene matches: 19. Supplemented by reference TRBV5-1 and TRBJ1-2, the full variable domain reads KAGVTQTPRYLIKTRGQQVTLSCSPISGHRSVSWYQQTPGQGLQFLFEYFSETQRNKGNFPGRFSGRQFSNSRSEMNVSTLELGDSALYLCASSFLPGQSPTGNGYTFGSGTRLTVV.

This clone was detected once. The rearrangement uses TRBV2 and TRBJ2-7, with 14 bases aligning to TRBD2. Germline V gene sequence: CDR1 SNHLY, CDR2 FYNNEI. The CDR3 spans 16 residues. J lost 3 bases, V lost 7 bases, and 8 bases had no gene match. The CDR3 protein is CASKSGTSGSFYEQYF. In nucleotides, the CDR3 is TGTGCCAGCAAGTCCGGGACTAGCGGGAGTTTCTACGAGCAGTACTTC.

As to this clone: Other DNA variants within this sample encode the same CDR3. CDR3 in amino acids: CASSPSRNTGELFF. CDR3 nucleotides: TGTGCCAGCTCACCCAGCAGAAACACCGGGGAGCTGTTTTTT. The V gene is TRBV18, the J gene TRBJ2-2, with no clear D. This CDR3 has 14 residues. Trimming took 3 bases from V and 2 from J, leaving 7 bases between them. Germline CDR1 KGHSH, CDR2 LQKENI.